The clone carrying this TCR beta chain was counted many times. Its antigen is undetermined. Investigators spread the genomic DNA of each subset evenly over several immunoSEQ plates. Sequenced by immunoSEQ multiplex PCR; TCRdb stores in-frame clones only, minus some. The table records around 720,000 clones, roughly 72% of them present only once. Trimming removed 5 bases from V and 2 bases from J, with 10 bases in between. Germline V gene data show CDR1 as SQVTM and CDR2 as ANQGSEA. This CDR3 is 13 amino acids long. This sample stems from a study of shared clonotypes between healthy human individuals. Overall study findings and caveats: The study generally estimated greater richness for naive than memory subsets. Non-shared clonotypes were found to have lower generation probabilities than the clonotypes that were shared by all four of the sorted-subset donors.

The clonotype was recovered from a woman in her twenties or thirties in good health. Sequenced: memory CD4+ T cells sorted from blood. Subset meaning: CD45RA-negative fraction. The chain is built from TRBV29-1 and TRBJ1-5; D is unresolved. Written as DNA, the CDR3 is TGCAGCGTTCAACTTGGGGGCAATCAGCCCCAGCATTTT. As protein: CSVQLGGNQPQHF.